This T cell receptor beta chain originates from a study of early T cells in non-severe SARS-CoV-2 infection. Across the study: Investigators sequenced bulk RNA drawn from unsorted whole blood, and chains remained unpaired. Overall study findings and caveats: VDJdb-based annotation leaned toward anti-spike CD8 responses and missed private and CD4 specificities.

Individual cDNA molecules each received unique molecular identifiers attached to them. TCRdb fed the 5' RACE reads into MiXCR, producing one record per CDR3 protein. The repertoire holds roughly 45,000 distinct CDR3 sequences, with 12% as singletons. The CDR3 extends over 16 amino acids. The germline V gene encodes CDR1 KGHDR and CDR2 SFDVKD. Remarks on this clonotype: Its antigen remains unidentified. This may stem from a read error, because a much larger clone lies one nucleotide away.

The material sequenced was whole blood. The rearrangement joins TRBV24-1 to TRBJ2-2, with D possibly matching TRBD2 (5 bases). The TCR originated in an adult who was a healthcare worker with PCR-confirmed SARS-CoV-2 infection or an uninfected control (not recorded which). The CDR3 bases are TGTACCACCAGTGATTTGCGGGCAGCTGTTGGCGGGGAGCTGTTTTTT. It yields the protein CTTSDLRAAVGGELFF.